This T cell receptor beta chain was retrieved from a study of blood T cell repertoires in COVID-19. The CDR3 contains 15 residues. The V gene's germline CDR1 is SGHRS and CDR2 YFSETQ. Trimming removed 2 bases from V and 2 bases from J; junction bases left unmatched: 2. In assigning cohorts, the study relied on participant-reported clinical history. This clone appeared a single time. Only in-frame clones appear in the TCRdb table, and some are missing; sequencing was by immunoSEQ multiplex PCR. This table has 180,000 or so clones, roughly 84% appearing once. The TCR was taken from a human donor with acute COVID-19. The donor label of this sample is uncertain. Material for sequencing was PBMCs or T cells enriched from blood (not recorded which). This chain links TRBV5-1 with TRBJ2-3; 10 nucleotides match TRBD2. CDR3 in DNA: TGCGCCAGCAGCTTAAGCGGGGGGGTCACAGATACGCAGTATTTT. Its protein product is CASSLSGGVTDTQYF.